This T cell receptor beta chain was identified in a study of CD8 T cells in ankylosing spondylitis (TCRdb year 2017). About the investigation overall: The study set out to find disease-linked TCR variants by profiling T cell receptor beta repertoires in ankylosing spondylitis patients and healthy donors. In total, the full study cohort was made up of 85 to 140 healthy donors and 25 ankylosing spondylitis patients. Peripheral blood was sampled, and synovial fluid was also collected from ankylosing spondylitis patients. On the study overall, not on this receptor specifically: A TCR beta motif made up of several highly homologous amino acid variants appeared to be characteristic of blood from ankylosing spondylitis patients. The disease-linked clones were reported as significantly enriched in matched synovial fluid samples from ankylosing spondylitis patients. Some motif variants were previously reported in synovial fluid and blood of reactive arthritis patients, suggesting common disease-initiation mechanisms. The disease-linked clones showed a CD8+ phenotype and occurred at relatively low frequencies in peripheral blood.

TCRdb shows the sequencer as Illumina HiSeq 2500. Quantitative 5'-RACE with molecular barcodes was the method used to prepare the TCR beta libraries. Per the source publication's procedure: A new computational method based on a probabilistic model of VDJ rearrangement was used to identify disease-linked TCR variants. Clones were called with MiXCR by TCRdb after fastp trimmed the public reads at Q25, and only in-frame beta chains were retained. All rows with the same CDR3 protein become a single entry with the most common DNA and genes. TCRdb's processing, not the study's, gives the V and J calls here. The sample records some 120,000 distinct CDR3 sequences, 12% to 15% of which are singletons. Jointly, the top ten make up around 3% of the sample. This clonotype appeared a few times. The antigen it binds to is not known. No clone much larger than this one lies a single base away; base qualities are absent.

From its cysteine to its phenylalanine, the CDR3 spans 13 amino acids. Just CDR3 DNA is preserved here, 39 bases in frame from base 1. V is pruned by 4 bases and J by 2 bases, leaving 2 bases of the junction without a gene match. The germline V gene (reference sequence) gives CDR1 as SEHNR and CDR2 as FQNEAQ. The V and J genes are TRBV7-9 and TRBJ2-7; TRBD1 lines up with 7 middle nucleotides. This TCR was sampled from a female donor with ankylosing spondylitis or in good health (not recorded which). Sequencing was performed on blood, either unsorted or a sorted T cell fraction (not recorded which). The nucleotides are TGTGCCAGCAGCTCGGGACAGCCCTACGAGCAGTACTTC. The encoded protein is CASSSGQPYEQYF.